This T cell receptor (beta chain) was profiled in a study of early T cells in non-severe SARS-CoV-2 infection. Points from the study as a whole: VDJdb matching skewed toward anti-spike CD8 responses, missing private and CD4 specificities.

The germline CDR1 and CDR2 sequences are GTSNPN and SVGIG (reference sequence). The CDR3 has 13 residues. Trimming took off 0 bases at V and 2 bases at J, with 8 bases between the two ends. In the library, individual cDNA molecules carried attached unique molecular identifiers. TCRdb called the 5' RACE reads again in MiXCR, with one record for every CDR3 protein. The sample has about 22,000 distinct CDR3 sequences; under 6% are singletons. This clonotype was counted a few times. Its cognate antigen is unknown. Material: whole blood. This receptor was identified in an adult who was a healthcare worker with PCR-confirmed SARS-CoV-2 infection or an uninfected control (not recorded which). The chain combines TRBV30 with TRBJ2-7, with no clear D. CDR3 protein: CAWSVSVTYEQYF. The CDR3, as DNA: TGTGCCTGGAGTGTGTCGGTTACCTACGAGCAGTACTTC.